This T cell receptor beta chain derives from a study of T cells after yellow fever vaccination. Ten or more counts support this clonotype. Its antigen is still unknown. TCRdb used MiXCR to reprocess the 5' RACE reads, holding one entry per CDR3 protein. The sample yields some 250,000 distinct CDR3 sequences, roughly 3.7% seen once. The germline V gene has CDR1 LGHNA and CDR2 YNFKEQ. Unmatched junction bases numbered 8, after V lost 2 bases and J lost 2 bases. This CDR3 is 16 amino acids long. Findings and caveats of the study: Repertoires sorted by FACS could include abundant clonotypes that are contaminants from the bulk population. Clonotype sharing between CD4 and CD8 compartments was small. Among primary-vaccination clones, most reappeared after the booster, at 96% for CD4 and around 91% for CD8.

This sample comprised PBMCs, obtained 15 days after the yellow fever booster vaccination. The rearrangement links TRBV4-2 to TRBJ1-2; 7 nucleotides agree with TRBD1. The TCR was taken from a man younger than 30 who received the YFV17D yellow fever vaccine. This CDR3 is CASSQTTGARNYGYTF. CDR3 in DNA: TGTGCCAGCAGCCAAACCACAGGGGCCCGGAACTATGGCTACACCTTC.